A selection of T cell receptor beta chains follows, all from one sample in a study of cytomegalovirus exposure and HLA in healthy donors. Clones were sequenced by immunoSEQ multiplex PCR, and TCRdb holds only the in-frame ones, with some missing. This sample contains some 180,000 clones. The sequenced material came from PBMCs. All receptors come from a man younger than 45 in good health and CMV-seronegative. Each CDR3 is given without its conserved first and last residue. Fields, in order: V gene, CDR3 protein.

v_gene: TRBV5-1
CDR3aa: ASSTNSGNTIY

v_gene: TRBV10-3
CDR3aa: ATRSTGGDEQY

v_gene: TRBV6-5
CDR3aa: ASSYIRGGYEQY

v_gene: TRBV4-1
CDR3aa: ASSPSGRAGGDTQY

v_gene: TRBV19
CDR3aa: ASSIGRRWGTDTQY

v_gene: TRBV7-9
CDR3aa: ASSATTGWADEQY

v_gene: TRBV11-3
CDR3aa: ASRKRGQGATGELF

v_gene: TRBV10-3
CDR3aa: AISESRGSSYNEQF

v_gene: TRBV19
CDR3aa: ASSIGTRTVSNQPQH

v_gene: TRBV19
CDR3aa: ASSISGQLNQPQH

v_gene: TRBV9
CDR3aa: ASSVEEGATGNTIY

v_gene: TRBV10-2
CDR3aa: ASKAGLTFYEQY

v_gene: TRBV5-6
CDR3aa: ASSFSGTSDSYEQY

v_gene: TRBV7-9
CDR3aa: ASSPPIGRANYGYT

v_gene: TRBV7-3
CDR3aa: ASSLGLAGGSTDTQY

v_gene: TRBV13
CDR3aa: ASSLLTSGGYNEQF

v_gene: TRBV5-6
CDR3aa: ASSLGTSTPSSYNSPLH

v_gene: TRBV2
CDR3aa: ASAATGGAAYEQY

v_gene: TRBV27
CDR3aa: ASSPQGPSTEAF

v_gene: TRBV27
CDR3aa: ASSLPAGEQY

v_gene: TRBV30
CDR3aa: AWDGTGVGYGYT

v_gene: TRBV11-3
CDR3aa: ASSRFIGDSIRNEQF

v_gene: TRBV25-1
CDR3aa: ASSGYSGTPTYEQY

v_gene: TRBV6-5
CDR3aa: ASSYGTGTGELF

v_gene: TRBV30
CDR3aa: AWSILQGNQPQH

v_gene: TRBV19
CDR3aa: ASSRTGGQETQY

v_gene: TRBV4-1
CDR3aa: ASSRQAAGDSYEQY

v_gene: TRBV5-4
CDR3aa: ASSLGGGAGNQPQH

v_gene: TRBV6-5
CDR3aa: ASSYSSQGANTIY

v_gene: TRBV7-9
CDR3aa: ASSSRSGSGSRYEQY

v_gene: TRBV5-4
CDR3aa: ASSSTGTVDGKLF

v_gene: TRBV7-3
CDR3aa: ASSLSSGGNYGQY

v_gene: TRBV10-3
CDR3aa: ASSYSTGSHQPQH

v_gene: TRBV30
CDR3aa: AWSLQGGYTEAF

v_gene: TRBV7-9
CDR3aa: ASSQMGGGPLETQY

v_gene: TRBV5-1
CDR3aa: ASSYLAGSSYNEQF

v_gene: TRBV29-1
CDR3aa: SVQMSTDTQY

v_gene: TRBV7-2
CDR3aa: ASSLPMPGDEKLF

v_gene: TRBV11-2
CDR3aa: ASSLDRTERQETQY

v_gene: TRBV7-9
CDR3aa: ASSWRSGSSYNEQF

v_gene: TRBV9
CDR3aa: ASSVADSGDQETQY

v_gene: TRBV30
CDR3aa: AWSATWGGAKGETQY

v_gene: TRBV6-5
CDR3aa: ASSYRAGQSYEQY

v_gene: TRBV27
CDR3aa: ASSLSVGVGTGGRYGYT

v_gene: TRBV7-9
CDR3aa: ASSPRTGGNYGYT

v_gene: TRBV30
CDR3aa: AWSTGGPYNEQF

v_gene: TRBV2
CDR3aa: ASGAYVGYT

v_gene: TRBV6-5
CDR3aa: ASSSSGRDYGYT

v_gene: TRBV4-2
CDR3aa: ASSQDSGTPNTEAF

v_gene: TRBV28
CDR3aa: ASSSGTGLYEQY

v_gene: TRBV4-1
CDR3aa: ASSQEVRAGGSTQY

v_gene: TRBV27
CDR3aa: ASSLRTVLRSSGSDSSYEQY

v_gene: TRBV10-3
CDR3aa: AISEGLTNTDTQY

v_gene: TRBV6-4
CDR3aa: ASSSLSGDSYNEQF

v_gene: TRBV9
CDR3aa: ASSAARTGSPLH